The 17 T cell receptor beta chains below come from one sample, sequenced in a study of cytomegalovirus exposure and HLA in healthy donors. Using immunoSEQ multiplex PCR, the repertoire was profiled, and TCRdb retains in-frame clones only, with some absent. Of 220,000 or so clones in the sample, roughly 91% are singletons; the top ten hold 2% to 2.5%. Material: PBMCs. The origin of the receptors is a young woman in good health and CMV-seropositive.

The genes are TRBV15 and TRBJ1-2; TRBD1 matches at 7 bases. The germline V gene has CDR1 LNHNV and CDR2 YYDKDF (reference sequence). V trimming: 1 base; J trimming: 2 bases; junction bases outside the gene matches: 4. The CDR3 totals 15 residues. CDR3 nucleotides: TGTGCCACCAGCAGAGCTAGACAGGGCAACTATGGCTACACCTTC. Translating it yields CATSRARQGNYGYTF.

Only one count was recorded for this clone. The DNA of the CDR3 is TGTGCCACCAGCAGAGCAGGGAACACTGAAGCTTTCTTT. Protein: CATSRAGNTEAFF. The chain carries TRBV15 and TRBJ1-1, with no clear D. Germline CDR1 reads LNHNV; CDR2 reads YYDKDF (reference sequence). The CDR3 totals 13 residues. V lost 1 base and J 1 base, leaving 4 bases between the germline ends.

The chain employs TRBV5-6 and TRBJ2-7; D remains ambiguous. Between the trimmed V and J ends, which lost 0 bases and 2 bases, there was a span of 6 bases. This CDR3 is 13 amino acids long. Germline assignment: CDR1 SGHDT and CDR2 YYEEEE. The CDR3 DNA follows: TGTGCCAGCAGCTTGGCCTTTCCCTACGAGCAGTACTTC. This sequence encodes CASSLAFPYEQYF.

The CDR3 DNA reads TGTGCCAGCAGTTTCTCAGCGGGGGCGACTGGAAACACCATATATTTT. Protein sequence: CASSFSAGATGNTIYF. The rearrangement links TRBV28 to TRBJ1-3; possibly TRBD1 for D (6 bases). CDR1 and CDR2 from the germline V gene are MDHEN and SYDVKM. The CDR3 has 16 amino acids. Trimming shortened V by 3 bases and J by 2 bases, and 14 bases separated the two germline ends.

The rearrangement links TRBV27 to TRBJ1-1; D uncertain. The CDR3 totals 13 residues. V was cut by 5 bases and J by 1 base, with 8 bases left in between. In germline, CDR1 is MNHEY, CDR2 SMNVEV (reference sequence). DNA for the CDR3: TGTGCCAGCAGTAATCAGAAGAACACTGAAGCTTTCTTT. This gives the protein CASSNQKNTEAFF.

This chain links TRBV7-3 with TRBJ2-5; 9 bases fit TRBD1. V shed 6 bases, J shed 2 bases, and the junction held 7 bases outside the gene matches. The CDR3 extends over 15 amino acids. Germline V gives CDR1 SGHTA, CDR2 FQGTGA. CDR3 coding DNA: TGTGCCAGCAGTCTTACAGGGGGCGGACAAGAGACCCAGTACTTC. Amino acid sequence: CASSLTGGGQETQYF.

CDR3 coding DNA: TGTGCCAGCAGCTTTCTAGCGGGAAGGCTTTCTAGCACAGATACGCAGTATTTT. Translating gives CASSFLAGRLSSTDTQYF. The J gene is TRBJ2-3, the V gene TRBV7-9; 9 nucleotides align to TRBD2. The V segment lost 3 bases and the J segment 0 bases; nucleotides outside the gene matches: 10. This CDR3 comprises 18 residues. Germline V gene data show CDR1 as SEHNR and CDR2 as FQNEAQ (reference sequence).

This chain uses TRBV28 with TRBJ2-3; 10 nucleotides agree with TRBD2. J gave up 2 bases and V 3 bases, and 23 bases lay outside the gene matches. Germline lookup yields CDR1 MDHEN and CDR2 SYDVKM. CDR3 length: 22 amino acids. DNA of the CDR3: TGTGCCAGCAGTTTCCCGACCCCGGGGCTAGCGGGAGCACACCTCATCACAGATACGCAGTATTTT. As protein: CASSFPTPGLAGAHLITDTQYF.

The gene calls are TRBV27 and TRBJ2-1; the D gene is possibly TRBD2 (6 bases). This CDR3 is 15 amino acids long. Looked up from germline, CDR1 is MNHEY and CDR2 is SMNVEV (reference sequence). The V end was cut by 2 bases, the J end by 3 bases, with 11 bases between. CDR3 amino acids: CASSLSTSSYNEQFF. CDR3 bases: TGTGCCAGCAGTTTAAGTACTAGCAGCTACAATGAGCAGTTCTTC.

The chain is built from TRBV10-2 and TRBJ1-1, with D maybe TRBD1 (6 bases). The ends were cut back, 6 bases at V and 5 bases at J, with 13 bases in the middle. This CDR3 is 13 amino acids long. CDR1 and CDR2 from the germline V gene are WSHSY and SAAADI. The CDR3, as DNA: TGCGCCAGCAGGAGGGGGACTAGGACTGAAGCTTTCTTT. Amino acids: CASRRGTRTEAFF.

The chain uses TRBV5-1 and TRBJ2-3; TRBD2 aligns across 7 bases. V was pared by 3 bases and J by 0 bases, with 4 bases of the junction left unmatched. The CDR3 extends over 15 amino acids. CDR1 is SGHRS and CDR2 is YFSETQ in the germline V gene. The CDR3 is CASSSPGLSTDTQYF. The CDR3 nucleotides are TGCGCCAGCAGCTCCCCGGGACTAAGCACAGATACGCAGTATTTT.

The chain couples TRBV7-7 to TRBJ2-7, with 13 bases lining up with TRBD2. Germline CDR1 SSHAT, CDR2 FNYEAQ (reference sequence). With 5 bases clipped from V and 5 bases from J, the junction kept 9 bases outside the gene matches. There are 16 residues in the CDR3. CDR3 DNA sequence: TGTGCCAGCAGCCCCAGTGGACTAGCGGGAGCCCACGAGCAGTACTTC. It translates to CASSPSGLAGAHEQYF. The entire variable domain, with the rest obtained from reference TRBV7-7 and TRBJ2-7, is as follows: GAGVSQSPRYKVTKRGQDVTLRCDPISSHATLYWYQQALGQGPEFLTYFNYEAQPDKSGLPSDRFSAERPEGSISTLTIQRTEQRDSAMYRCASSPSGLAGAHEQYFGPGTRLTVT.

This chain joins TRBV28 and TRBJ1-1; perhaps TRBD1 as D (6 bases). V lost 4 bases and J 3 bases, leaving 24 bases between the germline ends. This CDR3 has 18 amino acids. Germline values: CDR1 MDHEN, CDR2 SYDVKM. The CDR3 region is CASSSVAPRGGRDTEAFF. Written as DNA, the CDR3 is TGTGCCAGCAGTTCCGTGGCCCCCAGGGGTGGGCGGGACACTGAAGCTTTCTTT.

This sequence joins TRBV9 and TRBJ2-7; TRBD2 matches 7 bases. V shed 4 bases and J 3 bases; nucleotides not matched to a gene: 7. This CDR3 has 14 residues. Looked up from germline, CDR1 is SGDLS and CDR2 is YYNGEE. CDR3 coding DNA: TGTGCCAGCAGCCCCCTCAGCGGGAACTACGAGCAGTACTTC. Its protein product is CASSPLSGNYEQYF.

The chain links TRBV28 to TRBJ1-2; 9 bases map to TRBD1. There are 13 residues in the CDR3. Germline-derived CDR1 and CDR2 are MDHEN and SYDVKM. V shed 6 bases and J 8 bases; nucleotides not matched to a gene: 7. CDR3 region: CASRLQGAVGYTF. The DNA for the CDR3 is TGTGCCAGCAGGTTACAGGGGGCGGTCGGCTACACCTTC.

The chain recombines TRBV4-1 with TRBJ2-1; TRBD2 agrees at 10 bases. There are 14 residues in the CDR3. V lost 5 bases and J lost 4; bases outside the gene matches: 2. The germline V gene encodes CDR1 MGHRA and CDR2 YSYEKL. CDR3 protein: CASSASGSYNEQFF. The CDR3 region has the DNA TGCGCCAGCAGCGCTAGCGGGAGTTACAATGAGCAGTTCTTC.

The chain is built from TRBV11-3 and TRBJ2-1; 11 positions agree with TRBD2. This CDR3 is 15 amino acids long. Germline CDR1 SGHNT, CDR2 YENEEA. V shed 4 bases and J 2 bases; nucleotides not matched to a gene: 1. CDR3 DNA: TGTGCCAGCAGCTCGGGACTAGCGGCCTACAATGAGCAGTTCTTC. This encodes CASSSGLAAYNEQFF. Full variable domain (rest looked up from reference TRBV11-3 and TRBJ2-1): EAGVVQSPRYKIIEKKQPVAFWCNPISGHNTLYWYLQNLGQGPELLIRYENEEAVDDSQLPKDRFSAERLKGVDSTLKIQPAELGDSAVYLCASSSGLAAYNEQFFGPGTRLTVL.